Each of the 10 T cell receptor beta chains below was sequenced from the same sample in a study of blood T cell repertoires in COVID-19. Repertoires were generated with immunoSEQ multiplex PCR, while TCRdb's copy carries only in-frame clones and drops some. This sample carries about 62,000 clones, about nine tenths of them seen once, and the ten largest clones take 5.5% to 6.5%. Sequenced material: peripheral blood. Receptors were obtained from a human donor in a cohort sampled during active COVID-19.

This chain connects TRBV6-5 to TRBJ2-3, with 9 bases aligning to TRBD2. Germline-derived CDR1 and CDR2 are MNHEY and SVGAGI. The CDR3 is made up of 15 amino acids. Trimming at V came to 4 bases and at J to 4 bases, leaving 6 bases not matched to a gene. As DNA, the CDR3 is TGTGCCAGCAGTTCGCGGGGGGGCCCGGCAGATACGCAGTATTTT. The encoded protein is CASSSRGGPADTQYF.

The chain combines TRBV5-6 with TRBJ1-1, with D uncertain. The CDR3 is 11 residues long. Germline loops: CDR1 SGHDT, CDR2 YYEEEE. V was shortened by 1 base and J by 7 bases, with 5 bases between the two germline ends. CDR3 residues: CASSLSSEAFF. CDR3 nucleotide sequence: TGTGCCAGCAGCTTGTCGAGTGAAGCTTTCTTT. Looking up the rest from reference TRBV5-6 and TRBJ1-1 gives the full variable domain: DAGVTQSPTHLIKTRGQQVTLRCSPKSGHDTVSWYQQALGQGPQFIFQYYEEEERQRGNFPDRFSGHQFPNYSSELNVNALLLGDSALYLCASSLSSEAFFGQGTRLTVV.

This chain uses TRBV9 with TRBJ2-3; possible D gene TRBD2, 6 bases. V lost 1 base and J lost 0, with 9 bases in between. Looked up from germline, CDR1 is SGDLS and CDR2 is YYNGEE. The CDR3 consists of 15 residues. CDR3 residues: CASSVSGPSTDTQYF. The CDR3 nucleotides are TGTGCCAGCAGCGTAAGCGGGCCTAGCACAGATACGCAGTATTTT.

Only one count was recorded for this clone. CDR3 in DNA: TGTGCCAGCAGCGTAGGGGGCGGATACACTGAAGCTTTCTTT. This codes for CASSVGGGYTEAFF. The rearrangement uses TRBV9 and TRBJ1-1, with a tentative D call TRBD1 (5 bases). With 0 bases removed from V and 3 bases from J, the gap between germline ends came to 9 bases. Germline CDR1 and CDR2: SGDLS and YYNGEE. CDR3 length: 14 residues.

This clone has at least ten counts. The chain couples TRBV27 to TRBJ1-6; 7 bases align to TRBD1. The CDR3 extends over 15 amino acids. Germline CDR1 is MNHEY and CDR2 is SMNVEV (reference sequence). The V and J ends lost 4 bases and 10 bases, in that order; junction bases with no gene match: 10. CDR3 region: CASSSTGVGRSPLHF. The CDR3 DNA reads TGTGCCAGCAGTTCCACAGGGGTTGGACGATCACCCCTCCACTTT.

V and J are TRBV7-2 and TRBJ1-5; 9 bases match TRBD1. Germline V gene sequence: CDR1 SGHTA, CDR2 FQGNSA. Trimming took 0 bases from V and 7 from J; bases not matched to a gene: 7. The CDR3 spans 16 residues. In DNA, the CDR3 is TGTGCCAGCAGCTTAGCCGGACAGGGGATAAACCAGCCCCAGCATTTT. It yields the protein CASSLAGQGINQPQHF.

This chain links TRBV7-8 with TRBJ1-2, with a weak D call TRBD1 (5 bases). V was pared by 7 bases and J by 4 bases, with 13 bases between. The CDR3 has 13 amino acids. The V gene's germline CDR1 is SGHVS and CDR2 FQNEAQ. CDR3 nucleotides: TGTGCCAGCAACCAGGGATTTGGCTATGGCTACACCTTC. This encodes CASNQGFGYGYTF.

This chain uses TRBV30 with TRBJ1-6; D is uncertain. The CDR3 is 12 amino acids. Trimming removed 1 base at V and 13 bases at J, with 11 bases between. Germline V gives CDR1 GTSNPN, CDR2 SVGIG (reference sequence). CDR3 residues: CAWSGMLGPLHF. CDR3 bases: TGTGCCTGGAGTGGGATGTTGGGCCCCCTCCACTTT. Complete variable domain (other parts from reference TRBV30 and TRBJ1-6): SQTIHQWPATLVQPVGSPLSLECTVEGTSNPNLYWYRQAAGRGLQLLFYSVGIGQISSEVPQNLSASRPQDRQFILSSKKLLLSDSGFYLCAWSGMLGPLHFGNGTRLTVT.

The V gene is TRBV27, the J gene TRBJ2-7, with TRBD1 as a possible D gene (6 bases). Trimming stripped 8 bases from V and 4 bases from J, with 15 bases between. Germline-derived CDR1 and CDR2 are MNHEY and SMNVEV (reference sequence). This CDR3 contains 13 residues. CDR3 region: CASGKERGYEQYF. The CDR3 coding sequence is TGTGCCAGCGGAAAGGAGAGGGGGTACGAGCAGTACTTC.

The gene calls are TRBV7-9 and TRBJ2-7; no firm D call. In germline, CDR1 is SEHNR, CDR2 FQNEAQ (reference sequence). The CDR3 is 12 amino acids. V shed 4 bases and J shed 6 bases, with 10 bases lying between them. The CDR3 loop reads CASSSPWAEQYF. For the CDR3, the DNA is TGTGCCAGCAGCTCCCCCTGGGCCGAGCAGTACTTC.